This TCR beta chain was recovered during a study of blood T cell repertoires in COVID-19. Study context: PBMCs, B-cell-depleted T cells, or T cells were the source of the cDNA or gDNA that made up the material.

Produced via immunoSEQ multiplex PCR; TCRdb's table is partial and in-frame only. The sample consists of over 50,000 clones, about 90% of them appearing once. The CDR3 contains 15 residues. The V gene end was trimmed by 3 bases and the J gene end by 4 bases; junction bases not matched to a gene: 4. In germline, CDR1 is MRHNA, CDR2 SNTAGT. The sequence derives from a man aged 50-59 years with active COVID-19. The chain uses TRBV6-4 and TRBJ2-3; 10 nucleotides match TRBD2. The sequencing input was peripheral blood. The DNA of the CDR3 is TGTGCCAGCAGTGATGAGCGGGGGGGCCCAGATACGCAGTATTTT. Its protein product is CASSDERGGPDTQYF.